Each of the 20 T cell receptor beta chains below was sequenced from the same sample in a study of Ad26.COV2.S vaccination and SARS-CoV-2 variants. The data were produced by immunoSEQ multiplex PCR, yet TCRdb's version contains in-frame clones alone and is incomplete. The repertoire holds about 460,000 clones, around 89% seen once, with approximately 1.7% in the top ten. As for treatment: 15 to 20 received Ad26.COV2.S at low or high dose, single or two shots; 5 received placebo; per-sample allocation not given. Sampling occurred on day 63 after the first vaccine or placebo injection. The source was peripheral blood, collected in a trial of Ad26.COV2.S vaccine versus placebo. These receptors were taken from a person between 18 and 60 years old who received the Ad26.COV2.S COVID-19 vaccine or a placebo.

This chain links TRBV18 with TRBJ1-1, with unresolved D. The CDR3 sequence is 12 residues long. Trimming removed 1 base at V and 7 bases at J, with 7 bases between. CDR1 KGHSH and CDR2 LQKENI come from the germline V gene. The CDR3 is CASSPRPHEAFF. CDR3 DNA sequence: TGTGCCAGCTCACCACGACCCCATGAAGCTTTCTTT.

V and J are TRBV3-1 (or the pseudogene TRBV3-2) and TRBJ1-1, with D perhaps matching TRBD1 (5 bases). Germline CDR1 reads LGHDT; CDR2 reads YNNKEL (reference sequence). The V gene lost 4 bases and the J gene lost 0 bases, with 21 bases spanning the gap. The CDR3 runs to 18 residues. This CDR3 is CASSPGLSGKVVNTEAFF. The CDR3 coding sequence is TGTGCCAGCAGCCCAGGGTTGTCGGGGAAGGTAGTGAACACTGAAGCTTTCTTT.

The V call is TRBV5-1, the J call TRBJ1-1, with no clear D. The V and J ends lost 1 base and 0 bases respectively, with 7 bases between them. Per the germline V gene, CDR1 is SGHRS and CDR2 is YFSETQ. CDR3 length equals 14 residues. The CDR3 coding sequence is TGCGCCAGCAGCTTGCCGGGTCTGAACACTGAAGCTTTCTTT. Amino acids: CASSLPGLNTEAFF.

Comments on this clone: Other DNA sequences within the sample encode an identical CDR3. The rearrangement uses TRBV9 and TRBJ2-7; 9 positions agree with TRBD1. With V trimmed by 0 bases and J by 3 bases, 4 bases remained unmatched. CDR3 length: 15 amino acids. The V gene's germline CDR1 is SGDLS and CDR2 YYNGEE. The CDR3 coding sequence is TGTGCCAGCAGCGTAGGGGGGACAGGGATCTACGAGCAGTACTTC. Translating gives CASSVGGTGIYEQYF.

The CDR3 is CASSRVAFGQGIEKLFF. The CDR3 DNA sequence: TGTGCCAGCAGCCGCGTAGCCTTCGGACAGGGAATTGAAAAACTGTTTTTT. This chain links TRBV28 with TRBJ1-4; 8 nucleotides align to TRBD1. Trimming took 6 bases from V and 7 from J; bases not matched to a gene: 16. Germline CDR1 MDHEN, CDR2 SYDVKM. The CDR3 has 17 residues.

The rearrangement links TRBV7-9 to TRBJ2-2; either TRBD1 or TRBD2 may fit D (6 bases each). V lost 5 bases to trimming and J lost 5 bases, with 24 bases between them. Germline values: CDR1 SEHNR, CDR2 FQNEAQ (reference sequence). The CDR3 loop spans 18 amino acids. CDR3 nucleotide sequence: TGTGCCAGCAGCAACGGACAGTACCGGGACTCCCATACCGGGGAGCTGTTTTTT. Translating it yields CASSNGQYRDSHTGELFF.

The chain carries TRBV28 and TRBJ2-1, with D possibly called TRBD1 or TRBD2 (5 bases each). This CDR3 contains 14 residues. V was clipped by 2 bases and J by 3 bases, with 8 bases between them. Germline CDR1 MDHEN, CDR2 SYDVKM. CDR3 sequence: CASSLGGYYNEQFF. For the CDR3, the DNA is TGTGCCAGCAGTTTAGGGGGATACTACAATGAGCAGTTCTTC.

The V and J genes are TRBV5-1 and TRBJ2-3, with 11 bases fitting TRBD2. Per the germline V gene, CDR1 is SGHRS and CDR2 is YFSETQ. CDR3 length equals 15 residues. V shed 7 bases and J 5 bases; nucleotides not matched to a gene: 9. CDR3 nucleotide sequence: TGCGCCAGCGGCCCCTTAGCGGGGGGGCGAGATACGCAGTATTTT. This translates into CASGPLAGGRDTQYF. Looking up the rest from reference TRBV5-1 and TRBJ2-3 gives the full variable domain: KAGVTQTPRYLIKTRGQQVTLSCSPISGHRSVSWYQQTPGQGLQFLFEYFSETQRNKGNFPGRFSGRQFSNSRSEMNVSTLELGDSALYLCASGPLAGGRDTQYFGPGTRLTVL.

This clone was counted once. DNA for the CDR3: TGTGCCAGCAGCTTAGGTCCGGAGCAGTTCTTC. This gives the protein CASSLGPEQFF. The chain links TRBV7-6 to TRBJ2-1, with D unclear. CDR1 is SGHVS, CDR2 FNYEAQ, per germline. The V and J ends lost 1 base and 10 bases respectively, with 5 bases between them. There are 11 residues in the CDR3. Variable domain in full (rest from reference TRBV7-6 and TRBJ2-1): GAGVSQSPRYKVTKRGQDVALRCDPISGHVSLYWYRQALGQGPEFLTYFNYEAQQDKSGLPNDRFSAERPEGSISTLTIQRTEQRDSAMYRCASSLGPEQFFGPGTRLTVL.

The chain recombines TRBV28 with TRBJ2-7; 11 bases agree with TRBD2. After removal of 6 bases from V and 3 bases from J, the junction contained 10 bases not matched to a gene. The CDR3 is 16 residues long. The germline V gene has CDR1 MDHEN and CDR2 SYDVKM. As DNA, the CDR3 is TGTGCCAGCAGCCTGACACTAGCGGGAGTTAGCTACGAGCAGTACTTC. It encodes CASSLTLAGVSYEQYF.

This clone was recorded only once. The chain recombines TRBV30 with TRBJ1-4; 7 nucleotides match TRBD1. J gave up 0 bases and V 6 bases, and 13 bases lay outside the gene matches. Germline V gene lookup returns CDR1 GTSNPN and CDR2 SVGIG (reference sequence). The CDR3 runs 17 residues. The CDR3 here is CACKNRDRMSTNEKLFF. The CDR3 nucleotides are TGTGCCTGTAAGAACCGGGACAGAATGTCAACTAATGAAAAACTGTTTTTT.

The chain recombines TRBV7-2 with TRBJ2-3; 7 bases map to TRBD2. This CDR3 is built from 14 residues. From germline, CDR1 is SGHTA and CDR2 FQGNSA. Germline trimming cut 0 bases from V and 10 bases from J; bases unmatched to any gene: 7. The CDR3 nucleotides are TGTGCCAGCAGCTTAGCGCCGGGGGGACCGGCGCAGTATTTT. This encodes CASSLAPGGPAQYF.

This clone occurred once. The J gene is TRBJ2-5, the V gene TRBV27; D ambiguous. Germline loops: CDR1 MNHEY, CDR2 SMNVEV (reference sequence). CDR3 length: 14 residues. Trimming took 4 bases from V and 2 from J, leaving 11 bases between them. The CDR3 loop reads CASSSPARQETQYF. The CDR3 nucleotides read TGTGCCAGCAGTTCCCCCGCTAGGCAAGAGACCCAGTACTTC.

In its sample, this clone was seen a few times. The V call is TRBV10-2, the J call TRBJ1-2; maybe TRBD1 (5 bases). Trimming pared 4 bases from V and 8 bases from J, leaving 11 bases between. The germline V gene encodes CDR1 WSHSY and CDR2 SAAADI. This CDR3 spans 12 amino acids. CDR3: CASSGRVGGYTF. CDR3 nucleotide sequence: TGCGCCAGCAGTGGCAGGGTAGGCGGCTACACCTTC.

The rearrangement uses TRBV13 and TRBJ2-5; D is undetermined. This CDR3 is built from 16 residues. Trimming took off 5 bases at V and 2 bases at J, with 18 bases between the two ends. In germline, CDR1 is PRHDT, CDR2 FYEKMQ (reference sequence). The CDR3 sequence is CASSPSLGTQQETQYF. The CDR3 bases are TGTGCCAGCAGCCCCAGCCTCGGTACCCAACAAGAGACCCAGTACTTC.

This clone has a single count. The V call is TRBV19, the J call TRBJ2-2; no definite D call. This CDR3 has 16 amino acids. V gave up 6 bases and J gave up 1 base, with 15 bases separating them. Germline V lookup: CDR1 LNHDA, CDR2 SQIVND (reference sequence). CDR3 coding DNA: TGTGCCAGTAGAAGTCCCAGACATCTGAACACCGGGGAGCTGTTTTTT. Its protein product is CASRSPRHLNTGELFF.

The V gene is TRBV7-3, the J gene TRBJ2-3; tentatively, D is TRBD2 (6 bases). Germline V gene data show CDR1 as SGHTA and CDR2 as FQGTGA. The length of the CDR3 is 16 residues. Trimming cost V 5 bases and J 2 bases, with 17 bases left between them. DNA of the CDR3: TGTGCCAGCAGCCTCTATGGGAGGAGCGTCACAGATACGCAGTATTTT. It is translated as CASSLYGRSVTDTQYF.

This clone was counted only a few times. CDR3: CASSEGLRQPQHF. CDR3 bases: TGTGCCAGCAGTGAAGGGTTGCGGCAGCCCCAGCATTTT. The rearrangement uses TRBV2 and TRBJ1-5; D gene uncertain. V lost 1 base and J 7 bases, leaving 8 bases between the germline ends. Per the germline V gene, CDR1 is SNHLY and CDR2 is FYNNEI. The CDR3 covers 13 residues. Filled out from reference TRBV2 and TRBJ1-5, the complete variable domain reads EPEVTQTPSHQVTQMGQEVILRCVPISNHLYFYWYRQILGQKVEFLVSFYNNEISEKSEIFDDQFSVERPDGSNFTLKIRSTKLEDSAMYFCASSEGLRQPQHFGDGTRLSIL.

The chain couples TRBV30 to TRBJ2-1; unclear D gene. CDR1 is GTSNPN and CDR2 is SVGIG in the germline V gene (reference sequence). Trimming stripped 0 bases from V and 10 bases from J, with 13 bases between. This CDR3 comprises 13 residues. The CDR3 is CAWSVFRAAEQFF. The CDR3 DNA follows: TGTGCCTGGAGTGTATTCCGGGCCGCCGAGCAGTTCTTC. Full variable domain (missing parts from reference TRBV30 and TRBJ2-1): SQTIHQWPATLVQPVGSPLSLECTVEGTSNPNLYWYRQAAGRGLQLLFYSVGIGQISSEVPQNLSASRPQDRQFILSSKKLLLSDSGFYLCAWSVFRAAEQFFGPGTRLTVL.

The chain couples TRBV6-6 to TRBJ1-1; TRBD1 is a possible D gene (5 bases). The germline V gene encodes CDR1 MNHNY and CDR2 SVGAGI (reference sequence). The CDR3 runs 13 residues. Trimming shortened V by 6 bases and J by 1 base, and 9 bases separated the two germline ends. Here the CDR3 reads CASSATANTEAFF. CDR3 nucleotide sequence: TGTGCCAGCAGCGCGACAGCGAACACTGAAGCTTTCTTT.